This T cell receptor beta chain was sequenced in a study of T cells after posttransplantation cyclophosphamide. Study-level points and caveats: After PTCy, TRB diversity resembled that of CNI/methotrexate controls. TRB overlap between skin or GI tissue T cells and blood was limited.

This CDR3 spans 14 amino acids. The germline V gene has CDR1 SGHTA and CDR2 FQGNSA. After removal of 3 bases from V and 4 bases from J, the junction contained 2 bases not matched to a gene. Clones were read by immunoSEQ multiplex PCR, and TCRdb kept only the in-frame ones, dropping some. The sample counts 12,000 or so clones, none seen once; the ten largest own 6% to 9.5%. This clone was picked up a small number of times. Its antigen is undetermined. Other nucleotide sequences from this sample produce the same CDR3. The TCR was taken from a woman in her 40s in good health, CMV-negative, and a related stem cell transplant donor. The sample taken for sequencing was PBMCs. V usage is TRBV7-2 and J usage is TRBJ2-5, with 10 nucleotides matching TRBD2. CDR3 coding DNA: TGTGCCAGCAGCTTTTCTAGCGGGGGAGAGACCCAGTACTTC. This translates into CASSFSSGGETQYF.